Following are 21 T cell receptor beta chains from one sample sequenced in a study of technical replicates of blood from several donors. Here immunoSEQ multiplex PCR was the method, and the copy in TCRdb shows in-frame clones only, minus some. Counted here are under 85,000 clones, over 85% occurring once; the ten biggest clones make up 0.4% to 0.5%. The sample comprised T cells isolated from PBMCs. All receptors derive from a human donor in good health.

J is TRBJ1-1 and V is TRBV5-6, with no clear D. V gave up 2 bases and J gave up 1 base, with 6 bases separating them. Germline CDR1 reads SGHDT; CDR2 reads YYEEEE. There are 13 residues in the CDR3. CDR3 sequence reads: CASSFERNTEAFF. CDR3 nucleotides: TGTGCCAGCAGCTTCGAGAGGAACACTGAAGCTTTCTTT.

This chain uses TRBV9 with TRBJ2-7; D is unresolved. CDR3 length: 13 residues. Per germline, CDR1 SGDLS and CDR2 YYNGEE. V was shortened by 0 bases and J by 5 bases, with 9 bases between the two germline ends. CDR3 bases: TGTGCCAGCAGCGTAGACCCAGTTAACGAGCAGTACTTC. It codes for CASSVDPVNEQYF. The variable domain in full, completed from reference TRBV9 and TRBJ2-7, reads DSGVTQTPKHLITATGQRVTLRCSPRSGDLSVYWYQQSLDQGLQFLIQYYNGEERAKGNILERFSAQQFPDLHSELNLSSLELGDSALYFCASSVDPVNEQYFGPGTRLTVT.

The chain has TRBV6-1 and TRBJ2-7, with D uncertain. The germline V and J ends were trimmed by 4 bases and 2 bases, with 9 bases remaining between them. The CDR3 totals 13 residues. Germline assignment: CDR1 MNHNS and CDR2 SASEGT. The CDR3 DNA reads TGTGCCAGCAGTGTGGCAGGTACCTACGAGCAGTACTTC. It specifies CASSVAGTYEQYF.

The chain employs TRBV7-2 and TRBJ1-2, with D possibly being TRBD1 (6 bases). From germline, CDR1 is SGHTA and CDR2 FQGNSA. V was trimmed by 0 bases and J by 1 base, leaving 12 bases between them. The CDR3 is 16 amino acids. CDR3 amino acids: CASSLAFDRLNYGYTF. CDR3 nucleotides: TGTGCCAGCAGCTTAGCCTTTGACAGGCTTAACTATGGCTACACCTTC. The full variable domain, with the rest looked up from reference TRBV7-2 and TRBJ1-2, is GAGVSQSPSNKVTEKGKDVELRCDPISGHTALYWYRQSLGQGLEFLIYFQGNSAPDKSGLPSDRFSAERTGGSVSTLTIQRTQQEDSAVYLCASSLAFDRLNYGYTFGSGTRLTVV.

The gene calls are TRBV28 and TRBJ2-7, with 8 bases identical to TRBD1. The germline gives CDR1 MDHEN, CDR2 SYDVKM. Trimming took 1 base from V and 3 from J; bases not matched to a gene: 8. CDR3 size: 16 residues. In nucleotides, the CDR3 is TGTGCCAGCAGTTTATCTTCCCGACAGGGGTACTACGAGCAGTACTTC. Translated, it gives CASSLSSRQGYYEQYF.

This clone was observed once. The rearrangement links TRBV13 to TRBJ2-4; a possible D gene is TRBD2 (5 bases). The CDR3 sequence is 14 residues long. V shed 2 bases and J shed 2 bases, with 7 bases lying between them. Germline-derived CDR1 and CDR2 are PRHDT and FYEKMQ (reference sequence). The CDR3 bases are TGTGCCAGCAGCTTAAGGGAGACCAAAAACATTCAGTACTTC. Amino acids: CASSLRETKNIQYF.

V and J are TRBV19 and TRBJ2-7; 9 bases map to TRBD1. The length of the CDR3 is 15 residues. The ends lost 4 bases at V and 0 bases at J; junction bases unmatched: 4. The germline V gene encodes CDR1 LNHDA and CDR2 SQIVND (reference sequence). The CDR3 region has the DNA TGTGCCAGTAGTAGTGGACAGGGGAGCTCCTACGAGCAGTACTTC. It specifies CASSSGQGSSYEQYF.

This chain uses TRBV27 with TRBJ1-2; D may be TRBD1 (5 bases). Germline CDR1 and CDR2: MNHEY and SMNVEV (reference sequence). The V end lost 3 bases, the J end lost 3 bases, and 11 bases lay between the germline ends. CDR3 length: 14 amino acids. CDR3 sequence reads: CASSLWQGDYGYTF. CDR3 in DNA: TGTGCCAGCAGTTTGTGGCAGGGTGACTATGGCTACACCTTC.

The chain carries TRBV28 and TRBJ2-7, with TRBD2 matching over 8 bases. This CDR3 has 16 residues. Germline V gene lookup returns CDR1 MDHEN and CDR2 SYDVKM. Losses at the gene ends were 6 bases for V and 7 bases for J; bases not matched to a gene: 17. The CDR3, as DNA: TGTGCCAGCAGCCTTGGCCCTGGGACTAGAGAATGGGAGCAGTACTTC. Translated, it gives CASSLGPGTREWEQYF.

Only one count was recorded for this clone. The chain couples TRBV6-1 to TRBJ1-5; no clear D gene. Between the trimmed V and J ends, which lost 1 base and 3 bases, there was a span of 7 bases. Germline values: CDR1 MNHNS, CDR2 SASEGT. This CDR3 has 14 residues. Here the CDR3 reads CASSEGRFNQPQHF. The CDR3 coding sequence is TGTGCCAGCAGTGAAGGCAGGTTCAATCAGCCCCAGCATTTT.

The rearrangement uses TRBV29-1 and TRBJ2-7, with a tentative D call TRBD2 (5 bases). The germline V gene has CDR1 SQVTM and CDR2 ANQGSEA. The CDR3 runs to 13 residues. The germline V and J ends were trimmed by 0 bases and 0 bases, with 6 bases remaining between them. The CDR3 region has the DNA TGCAGCGTTGAAGATCGGGACTCCTACGAGCAGTACTTC. This codes for CSVEDRDSYEQYF.

The chain recombines TRBV15 with TRBJ2-3; TRBD1 is a possible D gene (5 bases). V lost 2 bases to trimming and J lost 0 bases, with 6 bases between them. Germline CDR1 and CDR2: LNHNV and YYDKDF (reference sequence). The CDR3 sequence is 14 residues long. The CDR3 sequence: CATSRTGSTDTQYF. The CDR3 DNA sequence: TGTGCCACCAGCAGAACAGGAAGCACAGATACGCAGTATTTT.

The chain links TRBV4-3 to TRBJ2-7, with TRBD2 identical over 12 bases. Looked up from germline, CDR1 is LGHNA and CDR2 is YSLEER. The V and J ends lost 4 bases and 3 bases, in that order; junction bases with no gene match: 7. CDR3 length equals 16 residues. The CDR3 DNA reads as TGCGCCAGCAGCCTCTCTAGCGGGAGGGAAGTCTACGAGCAGTACTTC. As protein: CASSLSSGREVYEQYF.

This clone is a singleton in its sample. The CDR3 is CASSPQREVQETQYF. The CDR3 DNA reads TGTGCCAGTAGTCCCCAGCGGGAGGTTCAAGAGACCCAGTACTTC. This chain links TRBV19 with TRBJ2-5; 9 bases are a match to TRBD2. The V and J ends lost 5 bases and 2 bases, in that order; junction bases with no gene match: 6. CDR3 length: 15 residues. Germline CDR1 and CDR2: LNHDA and SQIVND (reference sequence).

The V and J genes are TRBV5-1 and TRBJ2-4, with TRBD1 identical over 11 bases. Germline V lookup: CDR1 SGHRS, CDR2 YFSETQ. V lost 5 bases to trimming and J lost 2 bases; unmatched junction nucleotides: 6. CDR3 length: 16 residues. The DNA for the CDR3 is TGCGCCAGCAGGATGGACAGGGGGCGTACCAAAAACATTCAGTACTTC. Residues: CASRMDRGRTKNIQYF.

The DNA for the CDR3 is TGTGCCAGCAGTTTGTACAGCTACAATGAGCAGTTCTTC. This sequence encodes CASSLYSYNEQFF. The rearrangement uses TRBV28 and TRBJ2-1; D is undetermined. Trimming left V 3 bases short and J 3 bases short, with 6 bases between. The CDR3 sequence is 13 residues long. CDR1 is MDHEN and CDR2 is SYDVKM in the germline V gene.

This clone turned up a few times. V is TRBV5-1 and J is TRBJ1-1; no definite D call. There are 11 residues in the CDR3. Trimming removed 0 bases at V and 8 bases at J, with 5 bases between. In germline, CDR1 is SGHRS, CDR2 YFSETQ. The CDR3 DNA reads TGCGCCAGCAGCTTGGGAAGCGAAGCTTTCTTT. It is translated as CASSLGSEAFF. The full variable domain, completed using reference TRBV5-1 and TRBJ1-1, is KAGVTQTPRYLIKTRGQQVTLSCSPISGHRSVSWYQQTPGQGLQFLFEYFSETQRNKGNFPGRFSGRQFSNSRSEMNVSTLELGDSALYLCASSLGSEAFFGQGTRLTVV.

The chain has TRBV19 and TRBJ1-5; D is unresolved. Germline CDR1 is LNHDA and CDR2 is SQIVND (reference sequence). The CDR3 contains 16 residues. V lost 3 bases to trimming and J lost 3 bases, with 15 bases between them. CDR3 loop: CASSIYRSESNQPQHF. The CDR3 nucleotides are TGTGCCAGTAGTATTTACCGCTCGGAGTCCAATCAGCCCCAGCATTTT.

This chain links TRBV6-5 with TRBJ1-2; no clear D. This CDR3 region has 14 residues. The V end lost 0 bases, the J end lost 4 bases, and 9 bases lay between the germline ends. Germline CDR1 is MNHEY and CDR2 is SVGAGI. The CDR3 nucleotides are TGTGCCAGCAGTTACTCGAGACACGGCTATGGCTACACCTTC. It translates to CASSYSRHGYGYTF.

This clone was seen a handful of times. The rearrangement links TRBV11-2 to TRBJ1-1; perhaps TRBD1 as D (6 bases). There are 16 residues in the CDR3. Germline V gene sequence: CDR1 SGHAT, CDR2 FQNNGV. The V gene lost 5 bases and the J gene lost 3 bases, with 19 bases spanning the gap. CDR3 residues: CASSLGGRRGYTEAFF. The DNA of the CDR3 is TGTGCCAGCAGCCTGGGAGGGCGAAGGGGGTACACTGAAGCTTTCTTT.

V gene TRBV9 combines with J gene TRBJ2-7; a possible D gene is TRBD2 (6 bases). Trimming shortened V by 4 bases and J by 7 bases, and 27 bases separated the two germline ends. CDR1 is SGDLS and CDR2 is YYNGEE in the germline V gene. The CDR3 extends over 17 amino acids. The DNA of the CDR3 is TGTGCCAGCAGCTCCTCTCCTCAGGAGGGGCGGGCAGGAGAGCAGTACTTC. Protein: CASSSSPQEGRAGEQYF.